This T cell receptor (beta chain) appears in the sequencing data of a study of breast tumors, draining lymph nodes, adjacent tissues. Axillary draining lymph nodes of breast cancer patients supplied the node samples. MiXCR, applied by TCRdb to the multiplex PCR reads, yields one record per CDR3 protein. The sample holds about 300,000 distinct CDR3 sequences, over 30% seen once. Study results and limitations: The lymph node origin of tumor T cells was framed as consistent with a hypothesis, not demonstrated. Tumors had less TCR diversity than lymph nodes, more than nontumor tissue.

The CDR3 totals 14 residues. V trimming: 6 bases; J trimming: 5 bases; junction bases outside the gene matches: 5. Germline assignment: CDR1 LGHNA and CDR2 YNFKEQ. Comment on this clonotype: Its matching antigen is unknown. A much larger clone is a single base away; this may be a read error.

The chain carries TRBV4-2 and TRBJ1-2, with 11 positions matching TRBD1. This receptor was obtained from a female donor with breast cancer. Some clones in this sample may be carry-over from other donors' samples. The material sequenced was axillary lymph node tissue. For the CDR3, the DNA is TGTGCCAGCAGTTGCGGACAGGGGGCATATGGCTACACCTTC. This translates into CASSCGQGAYGYTF.